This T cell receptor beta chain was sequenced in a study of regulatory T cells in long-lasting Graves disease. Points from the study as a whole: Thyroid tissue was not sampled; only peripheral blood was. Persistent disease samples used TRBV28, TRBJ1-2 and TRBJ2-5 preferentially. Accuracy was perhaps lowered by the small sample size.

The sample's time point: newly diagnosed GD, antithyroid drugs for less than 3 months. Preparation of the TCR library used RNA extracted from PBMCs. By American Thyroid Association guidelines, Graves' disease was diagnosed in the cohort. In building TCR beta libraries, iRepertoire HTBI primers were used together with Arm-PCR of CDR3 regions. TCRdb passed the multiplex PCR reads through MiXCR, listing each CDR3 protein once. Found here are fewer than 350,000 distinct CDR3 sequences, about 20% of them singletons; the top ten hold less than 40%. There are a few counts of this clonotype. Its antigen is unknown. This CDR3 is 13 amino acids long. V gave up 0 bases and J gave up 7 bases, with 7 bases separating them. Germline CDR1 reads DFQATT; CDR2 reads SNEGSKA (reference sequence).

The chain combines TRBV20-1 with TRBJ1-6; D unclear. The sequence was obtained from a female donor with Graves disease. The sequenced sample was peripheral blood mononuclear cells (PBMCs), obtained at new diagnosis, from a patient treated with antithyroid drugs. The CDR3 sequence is CSARESRNSPLHF. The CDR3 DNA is TGCAGTGCTAGAGAGTCCAGAAATTCACCCCTCCACTTT.